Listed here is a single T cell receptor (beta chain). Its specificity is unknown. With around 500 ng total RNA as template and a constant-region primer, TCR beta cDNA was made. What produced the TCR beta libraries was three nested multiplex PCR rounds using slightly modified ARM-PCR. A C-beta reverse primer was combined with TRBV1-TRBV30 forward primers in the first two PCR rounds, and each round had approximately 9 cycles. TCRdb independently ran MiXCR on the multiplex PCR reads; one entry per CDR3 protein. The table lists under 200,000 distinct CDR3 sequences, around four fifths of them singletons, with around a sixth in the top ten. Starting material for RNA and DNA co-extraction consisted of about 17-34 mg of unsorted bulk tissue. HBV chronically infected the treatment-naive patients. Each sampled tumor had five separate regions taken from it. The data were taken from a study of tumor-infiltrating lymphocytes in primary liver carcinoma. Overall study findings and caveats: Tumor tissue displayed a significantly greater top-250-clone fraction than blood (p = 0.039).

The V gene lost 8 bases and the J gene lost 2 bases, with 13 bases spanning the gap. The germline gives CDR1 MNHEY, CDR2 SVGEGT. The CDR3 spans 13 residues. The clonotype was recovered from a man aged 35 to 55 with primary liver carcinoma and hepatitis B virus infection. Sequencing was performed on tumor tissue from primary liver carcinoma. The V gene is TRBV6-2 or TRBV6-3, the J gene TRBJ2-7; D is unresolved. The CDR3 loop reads CASWHEVPYEQYF. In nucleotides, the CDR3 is TGTGCCAGCTGGCACGAGGTACCCTACGAGCAGTACTTC.